The 23 T cell receptor beta chains in this list originate from one sample, sequenced in a study of CD8 T cells in Susac syndrome. With random hexamers, reverse transcription was performed on about 0.5 to 1 ug of RNA. TCRdb called the immunoSEQ multiplex PCR reads again in MiXCR, with one record for every CDR3 protein. This table has approximately 54,000 distinct CDR3 sequences, 85% to 95% appearing once. Input material: CD8+ T cells from PBMCs. The receptors stem from a human donor with Susac syndrome.

J is TRBJ2-5 and V is TRBV5-1; D not resolved. The CDR3 loop spans 14 amino acids. Trimming shortened V by 3 bases and J by 5 bases, and 14 bases separated the two germline ends. Germline V CDR1 and CDR2: SGHRS, YFSETQ. CDR3 sequence reads: CASSYEDTLETQYF. For the CDR3, the DNA is TGCGCCAGCAGCTACGAGGATACACTCGAGACCCAGTACTTC. Full variable domain (missing parts from reference TRBV5-1 and TRBJ2-5): KAGVTQTPRYLIKTRGQQVTLSCSPISGHRSVSWYQQTPGQGLQFLFEYFSETQRNKGNFPGRFSGRQFSNSRSEMNVSTLELGDSALYLCASSYEDTLETQYFGPGTRLLVL.

V usage is TRBV30 and J usage is TRBJ2-7; 7 bases align to TRBD2. CDR3 length: 13 residues. Trimming took 2 bases from V and 2 from J; bases not matched to a gene: 3. Germline V gene data show CDR1 as GTSNPN and CDR2 as SVGIG (reference sequence). The CDR3 here is CAWSSGEAYEQYF. The CDR3 DNA reads as TGTGCCTGGAGTAGCGGGGAGGCCTACGAGCAGTACTTC. Looking up the rest from reference TRBV30 and TRBJ2-7 gives the full variable domain: SQTIHQWPATLVQPVGSPLSLECTVEGTSNPNLYWYRQAAGRGLQLLFYSVGIGQISSEVPQNLSASRPQDRQFILSSKKLLLSDSGFYLCAWSSGEAYEQYFGPGTRLTVT.

This chain connects TRBV13 to TRBJ2-5; 8 bases are a match to TRBD1. The CDR3 is 14 amino acids. V shed 4 bases, J shed 5 bases, and the junction held 6 bases outside the gene matches. Germline V gene data show CDR1 as PRHDT and CDR2 as FYEKMQ (reference sequence). CDR3 in amino acids: CASSSRTGSETQYF. CDR3 in DNA: TGTGCCAGCAGCTCCCGGACAGGGAGCGAGACCCAGTACTTC.

The gene calls are TRBV4-2 and TRBJ2-1; the D gene could be TRBD1 or TRBD2 (5 bases each). The germline gives CDR1 LGHNA, CDR2 YNFKEQ. The CDR3 spans 14 residues. V lost 4 bases, J lost 8 bases, and 15 bases lay in between. CDR3 residues: CASSPYGDPYEQFF. The CDR3 coding sequence is TGTGCCAGCAGCCCGTATGGGGACCCCTATGAGCAGTTCTTC.

This sequence joins TRBV6-4 and TRBJ1-6; TRBD1 is a possible D gene (6 bases). CDR1 and CDR2 (germline): MRHNA, SNTAGT. The CDR3 extends over 13 amino acids. Trimming removed 4 bases at V and 7 bases at J, with 8 bases between. The DNA of the CDR3 is TGTGCCAGCAGTGGGGGGGCAAATTCACCCCTCCACTTT. Its translation is CASSGGANSPLHF.

The chain employs TRBV14 and TRBJ2-2; tentatively, D is TRBD2 (6 bases). Trimming took 5 bases from V and 7 from J, leaving 14 bases between them. This CDR3 is 14 amino acids long. Germline CDR1 reads SGHDN; CDR2 reads FVKESK. CDR3 nucleotides: TGTGCCAGCAGCTATGGGCGGGGTAACGGGGAGCTGTTTTTT. It encodes CASSYGRGNGELFF.

The chain is built from TRBV3-1 and TRBJ1-2; 8 bases are a match to TRBD1. CDR1 is LGHDT and CDR2 is YNNKEL in the germline V gene (reference sequence). With V trimmed by 3 bases and J by 5 bases, 5 bases remained unmatched. The CDR3 is made up of 14 amino acids. CDR3 protein: CASSQGDRRYGYTF. CDR3 bases: TGTGCCAGCAGCCAGGGGGACAGGCGATATGGCTACACCTTC.

The chain couples TRBV7-9 to TRBJ2-2; the match to TRBD1 covers 8 bases. The germline V gene encodes CDR1 SEHNR and CDR2 FQNEAQ (reference sequence). CDR3 length: 14 amino acids. The J segment lost 6 bases and the V segment lost 6 bases, leaving 6 bases of the junction unmatched. CDR3 protein: CASSSGQGAGELFF. CDR3 in DNA: TGTGCCAGCAGTAGCGGACAGGGAGCCGGGGAGCTGTTTTTT. The full variable domain, completed using reference TRBV7-9 and TRBJ2-2, is DTGVSQNPRHKITKRGQNVTFRCDPISEHNRLYWYRQTLGQGPEFLTYFQNEAQLEKSRLLSDRFSAERPKGSFSTLEIQRTEQGDSAMYLCASSSGQGAGELFFGEGSRLTVL.

The rearrangement links TRBV4-2 to TRBJ2-5; D might be TRBD2 (6 bases). The CDR3 spans 13 residues. V lost 8 bases, J lost 5 bases, and 15 bases lay in between. Per the germline V gene, CDR1 is LGHNA and CDR2 is YNFKEQ. DNA of the CDR3: TGTGCCAGCCAAACTAGCCCGGGGGAGACCCAGTACTTC. Its protein product is CASQTSPGETQYF.

CDR3 DNA: TGTGCCAGCAGCTTAGGGGAACAGGTCTATTCACCCCTCCACTTT. Residues: CASSLGEQVYSPLHF. The rearrangement uses TRBV13 and TRBJ1-6; possibly TRBD1 for D (5 bases). The CDR3 sequence is 15 residues long. Trimming removed 0 bases at V and 8 bases at J, with 11 bases between. The germline V gene has CDR1 PRHDT and CDR2 FYEKMQ (reference sequence).

V usage is TRBV7-9 and J usage is TRBJ1-5; D gene unclear. The V end was cut by 4 bases, the J end by 1 base, with 8 bases between. The CDR3 totals 14 residues. Germline-derived CDR1 and CDR2 are SEHNR and FQNEAQ (reference sequence). As DNA, the CDR3 is TGTGCCAGCAGCTGGGCGGGGAGCAATCAGCCCCAGCATTTT. Protein product: CASSWAGSNQPQHF.

This clonotype was recorded once. The chain carries TRBV11-2 and TRBJ2-7, with 7 bases that match TRBD2. Trimming took 4 bases from V and 9 from J; bases not matched to a gene: 18. The CDR3 runs 16 residues. CDR1 SGHAT and CDR2 FQNNGV come from the germline V gene. In nucleotides, the CDR3 is TGTGCCAGCAGCTCTCCACGAGGCCAGAGCGCGGGGGTGCAGTACTTC. Its translation: CASSSPRGQSAGVQYF.

J is TRBJ1-1 and V is TRBV12-3 or TRBV12-4; D ambiguous. V was trimmed by 1 base and J by 1 base, leaving 10 bases between them. CDR3 length: 15 amino acids. CDR3 nucleotide sequence: TGTGCCAGCAGTTTAGGCAGCAAGTCGAACACTGAAGCTTTCTTT. Translation gives CASSLGSKSNTEAFF.

The V call is TRBV20-1, the J call TRBJ2-2; D unresolved. The CDR3 has 12 residues. The V gene lost 5 bases and the J gene lost 7 bases, with 11 bases spanning the gap. Per the germline V gene, CDR1 is DFQATT and CDR2 is SNEGSKA (reference sequence). CDR3 in amino acids: CSAPLWGGELFF. CDR3 coding DNA: TGCAGTGCTCCCCTCTGGGGCGGGGAGCTGTTTTTT.

The V call is TRBV20-1, the J call TRBJ2-2, with D hard to call. The CDR3 spans 13 residues. Between the trimmed V and J ends, which lost 5 bases and 1 base, there was a span of 8 bases. Germline V CDR1 and CDR2: DFQATT, SNEGSKA (reference sequence). The DNA of the CDR3 is TGCAGTGCTGGTACGGAGAACACCGGGGAGCTGTTTTTT. Translation: CSAGTENTGELFF.

The chain combines TRBV9 with TRBJ2-7; 8 bases agree with TRBD1. V shed 4 bases and J 2 bases; nucleotides not matched to a gene: 8. The CDR3 extends over 15 amino acids. Germline CDR1 is SGDLS and CDR2 is YYNGEE. The CDR3 sequence: CASSTGTGSTYEQYF. As DNA, the CDR3 is TGTGCCAGCAGCACCGGGACAGGAAGCACCTACGAGCAGTACTTC.

The V and J genes are TRBV27 and TRBJ2-4, with D uncertain. Trimming removed 2 bases from V and 0 bases from J, with 5 bases in between. The germline V gene has CDR1 MNHEY and CDR2 SMNVEV (reference sequence). CDR3 size: 14 residues. CDR3 residues: CASSLALAKNIQYF. The CDR3, as DNA: TGTGCCAGCAGTTTAGCATTAGCCAAAAACATTCAGTACTTC.

The chain combines TRBV29-1 with TRBJ1-2; D not certain. V was pared by 4 bases and J by 3 bases, with 18 bases between. This CDR3 has 15 amino acids. CDR1 is SQVTM and CDR2 is ANQGSEA in the germline V gene. The CDR3 sequence is CSVAPWPGRDYGYTF. CDR3 DNA: TGCAGCGTTGCCCCTTGGCCGGGAAGGGACTATGGCTACACCTTC.

CDR3 protein: CASSSLGTYRGGETQYF. The CDR3 region has the DNA TGTGCCAGCAGTTCGCTAGGGACGTACAGGGGTGGAGAGACCCAGTACTTC. The chain carries TRBV6-5 and TRBJ2-5, with 7 nucleotides matching TRBD1. The CDR3 has 17 amino acids. After removal of 4 bases from V and 4 bases from J, the junction contained 15 bases not matched to a gene. CDR1 and CDR2 (germline): MNHEY, SVGAGI.

The genes are TRBV27 and TRBJ2-7; D perhaps matches TRBD1 (6 bases). The CDR3 runs 14 residues. The germline gives CDR1 MNHEY, CDR2 SMNVEV (reference sequence). Between the trimmed V and J ends, which lost 5 bases and 3 bases, there was a span of 14 bases. The CDR3 DNA sequence: TGTGCCAGCAGTCGGGTTGGACAGATCTACGAGCAGTACTTC. Translation gives CASSRVGQIYEQYF.

This clonotype was counted between two and nine times. V gene TRBV15 combines with J gene TRBJ1-2; 9 bases fit TRBD1. Germline V gene lookup returns CDR1 LNHNV and CDR2 YYDKDF (reference sequence). The CDR3 spans 14 residues. V shed 0 bases and J 6 bases; nucleotides not matched to a gene: 2. The CDR3 loop reads CATSRDWTGDGYTF. DNA of the CDR3: TGTGCCACCAGCAGAGATTGGACAGGGGATGGCTACACCTTC.

V is TRBV7-9 and J is TRBJ1-1; D unclear. This CDR3 is 11 amino acids long. CDR1 and CDR2 (germline): SEHNR, FQNEAQ (reference sequence). Trimming pared 5 bases from V and 10 bases from J, leaving 11 bases between. The CDR3 region has the DNA TGTGCCAGCAGCCCAGATACCGGAGCTTTCTTT. The encoded protein is CASSPDTGAFF.

The V gene is TRBV6-5, the J gene TRBJ1-2; D remains ambiguous. V lost 3 bases and J 5 bases, leaving 16 bases between the germline ends. Germline CDR1 reads MNHEY; CDR2 reads SVGAGI. This CDR3 has 15 residues. The CDR3 region is CASSYQIAGLYGYTF. In DNA form, the CDR3 reads TGTGCCAGCAGTTATCAAATAGCAGGTCTTTATGGCTACACCTTC.